This record covers a single T cell receptor beta chain. This sample was taken from a study of cytomegalovirus exposure and HLA in healthy donors. The PCR employed 60 Vbeta primers together with 13 Jbeta primers. The table came from immunoSEQ multiplex PCR; TCRdb's copy has only in-frame clones and leaves some out. The sample carries around 80,000 clones, nearly 80% recorded once. The V end lost 0 bases, the J end lost 6 bases, and 8 bases lay between the germline ends. Germline CDR1 SGHDN, CDR2 FVKESK. CDR3 length: 13 amino acids. V is TRBV14 and J is TRBJ1-2; D remains ambiguous. The sequence was obtained from a female donor in good health and CMV-seronegative. Sequencing was carried out using PBMCs. CDR3 residues: CASSQDWPDGYTF. Here the CDR3 DNA reads TGTGCCAGCAGCCAAGATTGGCCCGATGGCTACACCTTC.